These T cell receptor beta chains were read from a single sample in a study of T-cell reconstitution after alpha-beta-depleted transplantation in children. TCRdb independently ran MiXCR on the PCR reads; one entry per CDR3 protein. This repertoire shows approximately 500,000 distinct CDR3 sequences, 10% to 13% found once; its top ten account for 2% to 2.5%. The sample consisted of PBMCs, taken before TCRalphabeta/CD19-depleted stem cell transplant. The source is a child aged 2-15 years with inherited bone marrow failure, due to receive a stem cell transplant. Both conserved end residues are part of each CDR3. The D gene is left open where the match is weak. A row's size may be missing; if present it is once, few, many or a size class.

TRBJ2-3	-	TRBV9	TRBD1	TGTGCCAGCAGCGCCCATTCCGGGACAGCAATCACAGATACGCAGTATTTT	CASSAHSGTAITDTQYF
TRBJ2-1	many	TRBV6-1	TRBD2	TGTGCCAGCAGTCCGACTAGCGGGAGGGCCCTAAATGAGCAGTTCTTC	CASSPTSGRALNEQFF
TRBJ1-4	many	TRBV28	TRBD1	TGTGCCAGCAGGAGATCTTCGTGGGGCAGGGGGCCTGATGAAAAACTGTTTTTT	CASRRSSWGRGPDEKLFF
TRBJ2-1	many	TRBV29-1	-	TGCAGCGTTGAAAGGGACTCTGGGGTGCAGTTCTTC	CSVERDSGVQFF
TRBJ1-2	few	TRBV6-5	-	TGTGCCAGCAAGTTTGGAGGTAACTATGGCTACACCTTC	CASKFGGNYGYTF
TRBJ2-1	many	TRBV11-2	-	TGTGCCAGCAACTCCCGACGGGAGAATGAGCAGTTCTTC	CASNSRRENEQFF
TRBJ2-2	many	TRBV5-1	-	TGTGCCAGCAGTCTGGGCCAAGGTACCGGGGAGCTGTTTTTT	CASSLGQGTGELFF
TRBJ2-1	-	TRBV20-1	TRBD2	TGCAGTGCCAGGGGACTAGCGGCAGCTCTCTACAATGAGCAGTTCTTC	CSARGLAAALYNEQFF
TRBJ2-7	many	TRBV30	TRBD1	TGTGCCTGGCAAGGGACAGTACCTAGCGAGCAGTACTTC	CAWQGTVPSEQYF
TRBJ1-5	many	TRBV12-3/TRBV12-4	TRBD1	TGTGCCAGCGGCCAAAGGACAGGGGGCGATCAGCCCCAGCATTTT	CASGQRTGGDQPQHF
TRBJ2-7	many	TRBV11-2	TRBD2	TGTGCCAGCAGCTTAGTAGGGGTAGCGGGTAACTCCTACGAGCAGTACTTC	CASSLVGVAGNSYEQYF
TRBJ1-6	many	TRBV7-8	-	TGTGCCAGCAGCTTAGATGGGCTGTTTAATTCACCCCTCCACTTT	CASSLDGLFNSPLHF
TRBJ2-1	-	TRBV20-1	TRBD2	TGCAGTGCTAGCGACGCTAGCGGGAGGTACTCCTACAATGAGCAGTTCTTC	CSASDASGRYSYNEQFF
TRBJ2-7	many	TRBV29-1	-	TGCAGCGTTGGGTCCCGGCTAGGCTCCTACGAGCAGTACTTC	CSVGSRLGSYEQYF
TRBJ2-3	many	TRBV5-8	TRBD2	TGTGCCAGCAGCCGTGAGGGACTAGAAACAGATACGCAGTATTTT	CASSREGLETDTQYF
TRBJ2-1	many	TRBV11-1	TRBD2	TGTGCCAGCAGCTTAAGGGGACTAGCGGGAGGCTACTACAATGAGCAGTTCTTC	CASSLRGLAGGYYNEQFF
TRBJ2-3	many	TRBV7-6	TRBD1	TGTGCCAGCAGTTTAGGACAGGGGGGAACAGATACGCAGTATTTT	CASSLGQGGTDTQYF